A selection of T cell receptor beta chains follows, all from one sample in a study of control samples from healthy donors and cancer patients. Assay used: immunoSEQ multiplex PCR; TCRdb lists only in-frame clones, some missing. There are about 92,000 clones in the sample; roughly four fifths occur only once, and around a tenth lies in the top ten. Material for sequencing was blood. These receptors were collected from a woman aged 55-69 years in good health. Each CDR3 is given with its conserved first and last residue.

TRBJ1-2,TRBV19,CASSRDSSQGYGYTF
TRBJ2-2,TRBV23-1,CASSQWQAGELFF
TRBJ2-7,TRBV6-1,CASSEAAGSYEQYF
TRBJ1-5,TRBV29-1,CSVGGNQPQHF
TRBJ2-3,TRBV28,CASSLNSVTDTQYF
TRBJ1-5,TRBV7-9,CASSLTGGPLQPQHF
TRBJ2-5,TRBV4-2,CASSQGMTGGETQYF
TRBJ1-6,TRBV7-2,CASSQGARSPLHF
TRBJ1-1,TRBV4-1,CASSQEETGYNTEAFF
TRBJ1-2,TRBV6-2/TRBV6-3,CASSSGILKGYGYTF
TRBJ1-1,TRBV18,CASSPPGQNTEAFF